This paragraph reports one T cell receptor beta chain. This specimen belongs to a study of technical replicates of blood from a handful of donors. Some clones are missing from TCRdb's copy, which holds only in-frame ones; the method was immunoSEQ multiplex PCR. The sample consists of 76,000 or so clones, 65% to 90% of them appearing once. The V end was cut by 3 bases, the J end by 4 bases, with 13 bases between. CDR1 is MGHDK and CDR2 is SYGVNS in the germline V gene. CDR3 length: 15 amino acids. This chain joins TRBV25-1 and TRBJ1-5; D gene ambiguous. This TCR was recovered from a human donor in good health. Some clones in this sample may be carry-over from other donors' samples. The specimen was PBMCs. CDR3 sequence (DNA): TGTGCCAGCAGTGATTACCGGGAGGGAAATCAGCCCCAGCATTTT. Amino acids: CASSDYREGNQPQHF. Full variable domain (missing parts from reference TRBV25-1 and TRBJ1-5): EADIYQTPRYLVIGTGKKITLECSQTMGHDKMYWYQQDPGMELHLIHYSYGVNSTEKGDLSSESTVSRIRTEHFPLTLESARPSHTSQYLCASSDYREGNQPQHFGDGTRLSIL.